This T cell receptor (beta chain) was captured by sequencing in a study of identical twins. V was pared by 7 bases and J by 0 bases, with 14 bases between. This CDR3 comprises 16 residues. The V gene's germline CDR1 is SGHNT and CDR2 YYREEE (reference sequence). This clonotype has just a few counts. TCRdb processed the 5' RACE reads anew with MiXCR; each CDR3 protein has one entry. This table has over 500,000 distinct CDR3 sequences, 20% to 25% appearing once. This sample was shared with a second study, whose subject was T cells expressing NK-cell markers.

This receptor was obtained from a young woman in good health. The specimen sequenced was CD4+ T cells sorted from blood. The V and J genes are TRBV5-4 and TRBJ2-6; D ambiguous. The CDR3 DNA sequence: TGTGCCAGCGGATCCGCACCCGACTCTGGGGCCAACGTCCTGACTTTC. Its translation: CASGSAPDSGANVLTF. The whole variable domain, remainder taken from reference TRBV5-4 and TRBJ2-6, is ETGVTQSPTHLIKTRGQQVTLRCSSQSGHNTVSWYQQALGQGPQFIFQYYREEENGRGNFPPRFSGLQFPNYSSELNVNALELDDSALYLCASGSAPDSGANVLTFGAGSRLTVL.